This TCR beta chain stems from a study of blood T cell repertoires in COVID-19. Sequencing used immunoSEQ multiplex PCR; TCRdb keeps in-frame clones, though not all of them. This table holds roughly 80,000 clones, about nine tenths found once. This clone came up once. The sample comprised peripheral blood. This TCR derives from a man at least 80 years old in a cohort sampled during active COVID-19.

In DNA form, the CDR3 reads TGTGCCAGCTCACCAGGGACAGGGGGACCAGATACGCAGTATTTT. It encodes CASSPGTGGPDTQYF. The V call is TRBV18, the J call TRBJ2-3; 11 bases line up with TRBD1. This CDR3 has 15 residues. J was trimmed by 4 bases and V by 2 bases; bases with no gene match: 2. Per the germline V gene, CDR1 is KGHSH and CDR2 is LQKENI. The entire variable domain, with the rest obtained from reference TRBV18 and TRBJ2-3, is as follows: NAGVMQNPRHLVRRRGQEARLRCSPMKGHSHVYWYRQLPEEGLKFMVYLQKENIIDESGMPKERFSAEFPKEGPSILRIQQVVRGDSAAYFCASSPGTGGPDTQYFGPGTRLTVL.